This entry features one TCR beta chain sequence. The table lists this clone with a count of one. Its antigen is not yet known. No base quality values were provided; no much bigger clone lies one nucleotide off. Including cysteine and phenylalanine, the CDR3 has 16 amino acids. This entry keeps only the CDR3 DNA: 48 bases, framed from base 1. Trimmed from V: 3 bases; trimmed from J: 5 bases; junction bases lacking a gene match: 12. CDR1 SGHRS and CDR2 YFSETQ are derived from the germline V gene. This entry comes from a study of PD-L1 blockade in urothelial cancer (dated by TCRdb to 2015 to 2018). In terms of the full investigation: Every patient began therapy around 2014 and was given atezolizumab 1,200 mg intravenously every 3 weeks. An exploratory multi-omic analysis was conducted of the somatic, immune and clinical correlates of response to PD-L1 blockade with atezolizumab in urothelial cancer. Blood samples yielded a median of roughly 140,000 T cells and around 80,000 unique TCRs, with median clonality 0.080. Durable clinical benefit was defined as progression-free survival longer than 6 months, and TCR features were also tested against progression-free and overall survival. Pretreatment blood TCR-seq was available for about 30 patients, at least one posttreatment blood collection was obtained for some 25 patients, and tumor TCR-seq was available for some 25 patients. An ECOG performance status of 0 or 1 was recorded for the patients, and 0 to 3 prior chemotherapy regimens had been received by the patients. Pretreatment tumor samples, along with matched peripheral blood collected serially before and after atezolizumab treatment, underwent TCR sequencing. About 85% of the 29 patients were males with bladder-origin urothelial cancer, and 18 of 29 reported a prior smoking history. Nine patients achieved durable clinical benefit and approximately 20 did not. In the same patients, pretreatment tumors underwent whole exome sequencing and RNA sequencing in addition to TCR sequencing. Blood samples were analyzed 3 weeks after the start of treatment (second dose) and 6 weeks after the start of treatment. Broad study findings and their caveats: Improved progression-free and overall survival was associated with having pretreatment peripheral blood TCR clonality below the median. Small sample size (n of about 29) and many exploratory analyses mean the results are intended to be hypothesis-generating. At 3 weeks after the start of treatment, tumor-associated TCR clones in peripheral blood had expanded more in patients with durable benefit (n ≈ 24, p = 0.022).

Synthetic TCR analog templates were spiked into each PCR so that absolute template abundance could be estimated from read counts. The immunoSEQ assay used bias-controlled V and J gene primers to amplify TCRbeta CDR3 regions from genomic DNA. Rearranged TCRbeta segments were sequenced at approximately 20X coverage. Per the authors' processing: Clustering was used to correct sequencing errors, and CDR3s were annotated against IMGT so that V, D and J genes could be assigned. Out-of-frame and stop-codon sequences were excluded, and only productive TCRbeta rearrangements were used in downstream analyses. To compute clonality, Shannon entropy was normalized by the log of the number of unique productive sequences and then subtracted from one. Clones differing between time points or between blood and tumor were identified by Fisher's exact test with Benjamini-Hochberg correction at adjusted p below 0.01. TCRdb's version of the immuneACCESS table is confined to in-frame rearrangements and falls short of the full clone set. An unresolved V gene accounts for under half of the shortfall where checked; the remainder is of unknown origin. That table gives V, J and clone size, and the DNA gave D and trimming. The sample profile shows tens of thousands of clones; around four fifths of them were found once. Of the sample, about 6.8% is held by the ten largest clones.

Sample time point, as interpreted from the label and publication: pretreatment peripheral blood. The cohort comprised approximately 30 patients with locally advanced or metastatic urothelial carcinoma treated at Memorial Sloan Kettering on a trial protocol. Peripheral blood mononuclear cells were collected pretreatment and during treatment, with between 1 and 8 total time points per patient. The Qiagen DNeasy Blood extraction kit was used to purify genomic DNA from total PBMCs and from tumor samples. PBMCs were collected pretreatment and during treatment, and were isolated and stored as previously described.

The source is a man between 60 and 75 years old with urothelial cancer. The rearranged segments are TRBV5-1 and TRBJ2-5, and TRBD2 matches 8 of the central bases. The sequencing used PBMCs, collected around atezolizumab (anti-PD-L1) treatment. The CDR3 region has the sequence CASSWGGGSGVETQYF. The bases read TGCGCCAGCAGCTGGGGCGGTGGTAGCGGGGTTGAGACCCAGTACTTC.